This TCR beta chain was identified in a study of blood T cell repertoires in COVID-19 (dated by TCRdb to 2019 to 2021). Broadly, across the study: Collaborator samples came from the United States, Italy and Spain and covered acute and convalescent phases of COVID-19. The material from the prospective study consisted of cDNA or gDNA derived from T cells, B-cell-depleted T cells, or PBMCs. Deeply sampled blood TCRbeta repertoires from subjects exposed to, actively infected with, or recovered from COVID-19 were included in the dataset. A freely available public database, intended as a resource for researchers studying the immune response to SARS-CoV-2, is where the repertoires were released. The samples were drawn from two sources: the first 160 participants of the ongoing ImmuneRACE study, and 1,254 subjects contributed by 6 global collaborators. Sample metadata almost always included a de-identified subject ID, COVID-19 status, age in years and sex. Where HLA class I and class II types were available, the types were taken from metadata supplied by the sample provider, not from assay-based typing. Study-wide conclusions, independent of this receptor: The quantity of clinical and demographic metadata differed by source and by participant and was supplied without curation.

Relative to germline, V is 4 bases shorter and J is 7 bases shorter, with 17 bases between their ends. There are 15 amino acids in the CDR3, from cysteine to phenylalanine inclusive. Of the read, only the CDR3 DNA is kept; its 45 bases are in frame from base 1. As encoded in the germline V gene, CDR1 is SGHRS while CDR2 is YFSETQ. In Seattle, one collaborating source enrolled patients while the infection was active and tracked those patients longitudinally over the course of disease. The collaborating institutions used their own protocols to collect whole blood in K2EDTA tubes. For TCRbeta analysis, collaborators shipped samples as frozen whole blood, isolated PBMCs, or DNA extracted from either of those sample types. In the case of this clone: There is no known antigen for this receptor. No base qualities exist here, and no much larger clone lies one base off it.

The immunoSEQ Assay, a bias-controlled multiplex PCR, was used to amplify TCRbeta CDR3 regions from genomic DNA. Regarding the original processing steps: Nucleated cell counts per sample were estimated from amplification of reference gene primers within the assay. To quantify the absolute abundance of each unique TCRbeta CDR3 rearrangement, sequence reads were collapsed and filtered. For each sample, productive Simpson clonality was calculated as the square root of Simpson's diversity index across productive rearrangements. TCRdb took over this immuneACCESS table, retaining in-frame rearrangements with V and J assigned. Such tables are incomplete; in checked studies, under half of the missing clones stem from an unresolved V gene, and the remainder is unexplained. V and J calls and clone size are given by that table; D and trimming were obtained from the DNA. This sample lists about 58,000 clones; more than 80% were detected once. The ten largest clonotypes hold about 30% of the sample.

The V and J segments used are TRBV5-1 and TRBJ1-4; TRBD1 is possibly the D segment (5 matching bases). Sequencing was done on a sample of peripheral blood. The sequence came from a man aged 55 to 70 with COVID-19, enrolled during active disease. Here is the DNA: TGCGCCAGCAGCACTCAAGGGCAGGGTGGTGAAAAACTGTTTTTT. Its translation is CASSTQGQGGEKLFF.